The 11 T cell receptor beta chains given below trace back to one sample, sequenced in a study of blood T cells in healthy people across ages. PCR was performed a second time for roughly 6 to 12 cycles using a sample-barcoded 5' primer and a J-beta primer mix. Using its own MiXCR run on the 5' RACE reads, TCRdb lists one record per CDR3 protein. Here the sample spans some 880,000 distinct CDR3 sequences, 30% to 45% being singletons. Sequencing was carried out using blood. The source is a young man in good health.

CDR3 sequence reads: CSASGIQGAIYGYTF. CDR3 nucleotide sequence: TGCAGTGCTAGTGGTATCCAGGGGGCAATCTATGGCTACACCTTC. The chain combines TRBV20-1 with TRBJ1-2; 8 nucleotides agree with TRBD1. CDR3 size: 15 residues. The ends lost 3 bases at V and 4 bases at J; junction bases unmatched: 10. In germline, CDR1 is DFQATT, CDR2 SNEGSKA (reference sequence).

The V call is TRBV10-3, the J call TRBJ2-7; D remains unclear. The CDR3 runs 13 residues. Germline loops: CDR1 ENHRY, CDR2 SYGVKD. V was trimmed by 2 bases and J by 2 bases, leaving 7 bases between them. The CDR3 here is CAISEPSPYEQYF. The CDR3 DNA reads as TGTGCCATCAGTGAGCCTAGTCCCTACGAGCAGTACTTC.

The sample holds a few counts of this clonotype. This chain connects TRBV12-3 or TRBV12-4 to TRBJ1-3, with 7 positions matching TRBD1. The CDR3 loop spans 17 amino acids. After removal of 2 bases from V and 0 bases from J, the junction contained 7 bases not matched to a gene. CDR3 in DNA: TGTGCCAGCAGTTTAACCCGGGACAGTCTCTCTGGAAACACCATATATTTT. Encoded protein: CASSLTRDSLSGNTIYF.

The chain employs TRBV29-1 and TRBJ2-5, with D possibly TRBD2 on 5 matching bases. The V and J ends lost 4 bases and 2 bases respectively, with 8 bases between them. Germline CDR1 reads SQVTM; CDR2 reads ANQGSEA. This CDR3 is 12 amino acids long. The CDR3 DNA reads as TGCAGCGTTGGGGAGCCTCAAGAGACCCAGTACTTC. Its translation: CSVGEPQETQYF.

CDR3 sequence reads: CASQTRGGDPSNQPQHF. Here the CDR3 DNA reads TGTGCCAGCCAAACCCGGGGAGGGGATCCGAGCAATCAGCCCCAGCATTTT. This chain uses TRBV6-1 with TRBJ1-5; D is perhaps TRBD1 (5 bases). Trimming took 8 bases from V and 1 from J, leaving 21 bases between them. In germline, CDR1 is MNHNS, CDR2 SASEGT. The CDR3 totals 17 residues.

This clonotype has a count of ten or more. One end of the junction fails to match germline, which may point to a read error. In nucleotides, the CDR3 is TGTGCCAGCAGCCAAGAAGGGCACAGCTCCTACGAGCAGTACTTC. It yields the protein CASSQEGHSSYEQYF. The chain joins TRBV4-1 to TRBJ2-7; D is uncertain. Per germline, CDR1 MGHRA and CDR2 YSYEKL. The CDR3 is 15 residues long.

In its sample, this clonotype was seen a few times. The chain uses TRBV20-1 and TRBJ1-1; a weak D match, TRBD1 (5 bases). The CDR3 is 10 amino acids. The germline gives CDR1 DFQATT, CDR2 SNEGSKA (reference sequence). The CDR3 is CTTLRVAAFF. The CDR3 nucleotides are TGCACCACTCTCAGGGTAGCAGCTTTCTTT.

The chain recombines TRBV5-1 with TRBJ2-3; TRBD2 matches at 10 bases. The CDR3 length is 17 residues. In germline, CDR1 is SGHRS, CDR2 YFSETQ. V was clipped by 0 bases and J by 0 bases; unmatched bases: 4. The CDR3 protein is CASSLGGTSASTDTQYF. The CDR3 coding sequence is TGCGCCAGCAGCTTGGGAGGGACTAGCGCTAGCACAGATACGCAGTATTTT.

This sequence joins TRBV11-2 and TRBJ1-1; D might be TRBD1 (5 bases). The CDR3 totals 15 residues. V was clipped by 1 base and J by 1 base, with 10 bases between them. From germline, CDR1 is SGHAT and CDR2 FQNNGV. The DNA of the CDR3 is TGTGCCAGCAGCTTAGCCCCGGACACGAACACTGAAGCTTTCTTT. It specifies CASSLAPDTNTEAFF.

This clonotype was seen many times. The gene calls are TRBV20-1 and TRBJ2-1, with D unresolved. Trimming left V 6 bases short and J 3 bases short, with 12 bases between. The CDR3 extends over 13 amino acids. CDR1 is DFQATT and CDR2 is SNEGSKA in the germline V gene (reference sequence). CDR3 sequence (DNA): TGCAGTGCGGACCTTGGCGGCTACAATGAGCAGTTCTTC. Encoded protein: CSADLGGYNEQFF.

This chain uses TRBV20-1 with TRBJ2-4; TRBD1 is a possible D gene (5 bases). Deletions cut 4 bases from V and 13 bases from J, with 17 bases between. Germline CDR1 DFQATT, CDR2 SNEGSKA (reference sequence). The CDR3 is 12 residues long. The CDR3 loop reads CSAMGPTYGQYF. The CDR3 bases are TGCAGTGCTATGGGGCCTACCTACGGGCAGTACTTC.